These T cell receptor beta chains were read from a single sample in a study of regulatory T cells in long-lasting Graves disease. TCRdb re-called the multiplex PCR reads through MiXCR, storing one row per CDR3 protein. This repertoire shows about 470,000 distinct CDR3 sequences, 20% to 25% found once; its top ten account for roughly 7%. Specimen: peripheral blood mononuclear cells (PBMCs), collected when the disease was refractory, from a patient treated with antithyroid drugs. The receptors stem from a female donor with Graves disease. The CDR3 runs from the conserved cysteine through the conserved F or W. A D gene is named only where the DNA matches it firmly. Clone sizes are given selectively: once, few, many, or a class where the clone is expanded.

J	V	D	size	CDR3	DNA
TRBJ2-2	TRBV7-2	TRBD2	-	CASSWTSGTEELFF	TGTGCCAGCAGCTGGACTAGCGGGACCGAGGAGCTGTTTTTT
TRBJ1-4	TRBV7-9	-	few	CASTIAGGNEKLFF	TGTGCCAGCACCATAGCGGGAGGGAACGAAAAACTGTTTTTT
TRBJ1-5	TRBV6-1	-	many	CASTNPDQPQHF	TGTGCCAGCACCAACCCAGATCAGCCCCAGCATTTT
TRBJ1-5	TRBV12-3/TRBV12-4	-	many	CASSLPPQPQHF	TGTGCCAGCAGCTTACCGCCCCAGCCCCAGCATTTT
TRBJ1-6	TRBV28	-	many	CASNFETGNSPLHF	TGTGCCAGCAACTTCGAGACGGGGAATTCACCCCTCCACTTT
TRBJ2-7	TRBV28	-	few	CASRLGGLAENYEQYF	TGTGCCAGCCGTTTAGGGGGGCTAGCGGAGAACTACGAGCAGTACTTC
TRBJ1-1	TRBV20-1	TRBD1	many	CSASRGTGSGEAFF	TGCAGTGCTAGCCGAGGGACAGGGTCGGGTGAAGCTTTCTTT
TRBJ2-1	TRBV24-1	-	-	CATSDYEGGPLF	TGTGCCACCAGTGATTATGAGGGGGGGCCTCTCTTC
TRBJ2-7	TRBV13	-	-	CASSLGPSATSYEQYF	TGTGCCAGCAGCTTAGGGCCTAGCGCGACTTCCTACGAGCAGTACTTC
TRBJ2-2	TRBV7-2	-	-	CASSSGPRTGELFF	TGTGCCAGCAGCTCGGGACCCCGCACCGGGGAGCTGTTTTTT
TRBJ1-5	TRBV12-3/TRBV12-4	-	few	CASTGGAAGTQPQHF	TGTGCCAGCACTGGCGGGGCCGCCGGGACTCAGCCCCAGCATTTT
TRBJ1-1	TRBV30	-	-	CAWRTWGRDTEAFF	TGTGCCTGGAGGACGTGGGGCCGGGACACTGAAGCTTTCTTT
TRBJ1-1	TRBV5-8	-	-	CASSLEGGVLLAFF	TGTGCCAGCAGCTTGGAGGGGGGAGTTCTGTTGGCTTTCTTT
TRBJ1-1	TRBV30	TRBD1	-	CAWSFRGLLNTEAFF	TGTGCCTGGAGTTTCAGGGGGCTGTTGAACACTGAAGCTTTCTTT
TRBJ2-7	TRBV9	TRBD1	-	CASSVSGQGSYEQYF	TGTGCCAGCAGCGTATCAGGACAGGGGTCCTACGAGCAGTACTTC
TRBJ1-6	TRBV4-2	-	-	CASSQEESPLHF	TGTGCCAGCAGCCAAGAGGAATCACCCCTCCACTTT
TRBJ2-1	TRBV29-1	TRBD2	-	CSVEGGGLLYNEQFF	TGCAGCGTTGAGGGGGGGGGGTTACTGTACAATGAGCAGTTCTTC
TRBJ1-4	TRBV5-1	-	few	CASSAEGDMGDEKLFF	TGCGCCAGCAGCGCGGAAGGGGACATGGGGGATGAAAAACTGTTTTTT
TRBJ1-5	TRBV5-1	-	many	CASSWAEDNQPQHF	TGCGCCAGCAGCTGGGCGGAGGACAATCAGCCCCAGCATTTT
TRBJ2-7	TRBV2	-	many	CAGTMEGAAVAEQYF	TGTGCCGGTACCATGGAGGGAGCCGCAGTTGCCGAGCAGTACTTC
TRBJ2-5	TRBV5-1	-	-	CASSIYTGEAETQYF	TGCGCCAGCAGCATTTATACAGGGGAGGCAGAGACCCAGTACTTC
TRBJ1-1	TRBV6-1	-	many	CASTPKEGFSTEAFF	TGTGCCAGCACCCCCAAGGAGGGGTTTAGCACTGAAGCTTTCTTT
TRBJ1-6	TRBV6-1	-	many	CASTEWRNSPLHF	TGTGCCAGCACTGAGTGGAGGAATTCACCCCTCCACTTT
TRBJ1-5	TRBV15	-	-	CATSRARYGPQHF	TGTGCCACCAGCAGAGCAAGGTATGGGCCCCAGCATTTT
TRBJ1-5	TRBV28	TRBD1	few	CASDRETNQPQHF	TGTGCCAGTGACAGGGAGACTAATCAGCCCCAGCATTTT
TRBJ1-1	TRBV6-5	-	-	CASSYRNGGGNTEAFF	TGTGCCAGCAGTTATCGAAACGGGGGGGGGAACACTGAAGCTTTCTTT
TRBJ2-7	TRBV27	-	many	CASSSRTEEVEQYF	TGTGCCAGCAGTTCTCGGACGGAGGAAGTCGAGCAGTACTTC
TRBJ1-6	TRBV30	TRBD1	-	CAWRQQGSYNSPLHF	TGTGCCTGGAGGCAACAGGGGTCCTATAATTCACCCCTCCACTTT
TRBJ2-2	TRBV12-3/TRBV12-4	-	-	CDSSLMGVANTGELFF	TGTGACAGCAGTTTGATGGGGGTCGCGAACACCGGGGAGCTGTTTTTT
TRBJ1-2	TRBV9	TRBD1	many	CASSVTGDRRAYGYTF	TGTGCCAGCAGCGTAACTGGGGACAGGAGGGCCTATGGCTACACCTTC
TRBJ2-7	TRBV28	TRBD1	many	CASSLFQGATDEQYF	TGTGCCAGCAGTTTATTTCAGGGGGCGACGGACGAGCAGTACTTC
TRBJ2-5	TRBV18	-	many	CASSPGNQGGETQYF	TGTGCCAGCTCACCGGGCAATCAGGGTGGAGAGACCCAGTACTTC
TRBJ1-1	TRBV6-1	-	many	CASTYHRRNPEAFF	TGTGCCAGCACCTACCATCGACGGAACCCTGAAGCTTTCTTT
TRBJ1-5	TRBV6-2/TRBV6-3	TRBD1	many	CASSRTGSNQPQHF	TGTGCCAGCAGCAGGACAGGTAGCAATCAGCCCCAGCATTTT
TRBJ1-3	TRBV12-3/TRBV12-4	TRBD1	many	CASRTGRSGNTIYF	TGTGCCAGTCGGACAGGGCGGTCCGGAAACACCATATATTTT
TRBJ2-5	TRBV12-3/TRBV12-4	-	-	CASSLSQGQETQYF	TGTGCCAGCAGTTTAAGTCAGGGGCAAGAGACCCAGTACTTC
TRBJ2-5	TRBV7-2	-	many	CASSSGIQETQYF	TGTGCCAGCAGCTCGGGCATCCAAGAGACCCAGTACTTC
TRBJ2-1	TRBV2	-	few	CASSGLALNEQFF	TGTGCCAGCAGTGGATTGGCTCTCAATGAGCAGTTCTTC
TRBJ2-5	TRBV12-3/TRBV12-4	-	many	CASSWGGRGETQYF	TGTGCCAGCAGTTGGGGGGGCCGGGGTGAGACCCAGTACTTC
TRBJ1-2	TRBV10-3	-	many	CAISEPSSTNYGYTF	TGTGCCATCAGTGAGCCTTCCAGTACTAACTATGGCTACACCTTC
TRBJ1-5	TRBV4-2	-	-	CASSPDGGLYSNQPQHF	TGTGCCAGCAGCCCAGATGGGGGGCTTTATAGCAATCAGCCCCAGCATTTT
TRBJ1-6	TRBV2	TRBD1	many	CASSNRQGYNSPLHF	TGTGCCAGCAGTAACCGACAGGGCTATAATTCACCCCTCCACTTT
TRBJ1-5	TRBV12-3/TRBV12-4	-	-	CASSLRQLRQPQHF	TGTGCCAGCAGTCTCCGACAGCTACGGCAGCCCCAGCATTTT
TRBJ2-6	TRBV6-1	-	many	CASRRDLSGANVLTF	TGTGCCAGCAGGAGGGATCTATCTGGGGCCAACGTCCTGACTTTC
TRBJ1-1	TRBV27	-	few	CASSYIGQPLEAFF	TGTGCCAGCAGTTACATAGGACAACCCCTTGAAGCTTTCTTT